Shown below are 23 T cell receptor beta chains from a single sample sequenced in a study of T-cell reconstitution after alpha-beta-depleted transplantation in children. Unique molecular identifiers were used in preparing the TCRbeta library. TCRdb reprocessed the PCR reads with MiXCR, giving one entry per CDR3 protein. The sample lists some 640,000 distinct CDR3 sequences, approximately 17% occurring once. Here the sequenced sample was PBMCs from the stem cell graft donor, taken from the stem cell graft. The receptors originated from a human donor who donated a stem cell graft to a child with acute myeloid leukemia.

This clonotype has more than one count but fewer than ten. The chain is built from TRBV5-6 and TRBJ1-2, with no clear D. The CDR3 is 15 amino acids. V lost 1 base to trimming and J lost 5 bases, with 15 bases between them. Per the germline V gene, CDR1 is SGHDT and CDR2 is YYEEEE. This chain's CDR3 is CASSLFDKVGYGYTF. The CDR3 DNA follows: TGTGCCAGCAGCTTGTTTGACAAGGTTGGGTATGGCTACACCTTC.

This clonotype has a count of ten or more. The rearrangement links TRBV20-1 to TRBJ1-1, with TRBD1 as a possible D gene (6 bases). Deletions cut 8 bases from V and 13 bases from J, with 17 bases between. CDR1 and CDR2 (germline): DFQATT, SNEGSKA (reference sequence). The CDR3 length is 10 residues. DNA for the CDR3: TGCAGTATCACGCGGGGGGCAGTTTTCTTT. It is translated as CSITRGAVFF.

In its sample, this clonotype was seen a few times. The V gene is TRBV12-3 or TRBV12-4, the J gene TRBJ1-2, with D possibly TRBD1 on 6 matching bases. The CDR3 runs to 14 residues. The V end was cut by 2 bases, the J end by 2 bases, with 9 bases between. CDR3 protein: CASSLRRGNYGYTF. CDR3 bases: TGTGCCAGCAGTTTAAGAAGGGGGAACTATGGCTACACCTTC.

In its sample, this clonotype was seen many times. The V call is TRBV27, the J call TRBJ1-2, with a weak D call TRBD1 (5 bases). This CDR3 comprises 13 residues. Germline V lookup: CDR1 MNHEY, CDR2 SMNVEV (reference sequence). Between the trimmed V and J ends, which lost 6 bases and 8 bases, there was a span of 16 bases. The chain's CDR3 is CASSPGPYEGYTF. The CDR3 nucleotides read TGTGCCAGCAGCCCGGGACCGTACGAGGGCTACACCTTC.

The chain links TRBV12-3 or TRBV12-4 to TRBJ2-1, with D possibly TRBD1 on 7 matching bases. V gave up 6 bases and J gave up 2 bases, with 20 bases separating them. The CDR3 has 17 residues. The CDR3 coding sequence is TGTGCCAGCAGGGCCGGCTGGGGGGACAGTGCCTACAATGAGCAGTTCTTC. This gives the protein CASRAGWGDSAYNEQFF.

The genes are TRBV21-1 and TRBJ2-3. TRBV21-1 is deemed a pseudogene. This CDR3 contains 16 residues. The CDR3 coding sequence is TGTGCCAGCAGCAAAGAGGCAGACCTTTGGACAGATACGCAGTATTTT. Its translation: CASSKEADLWTDTQYF.

The chain couples TRBV7-9 to TRBJ2-3; perhaps D is TRBD1 or TRBD2 (5 bases each). V lost 3 bases and J 4 bases, leaving 17 bases between the germline ends. CDR3 length: 16 residues. CDR1 is SEHNR, CDR2 FQNEAQ, per germline (reference sequence). The DNA of the CDR3 is TGTGCCAGCAGCTTCCACCGGGACCAGGGTCCAGATACGCAGTATTTT. Translated, it gives CASSFHRDQGPDTQYF. Based on the CDR3 plus reference TRBV7-9 and TRBJ2-3, the full variable domain is DTGVSQNPRHKITKRGQNVTFRCDPISEHNRLYWYRQTLGQGPEFLTYFQNEAQLEKSRLLSDRFSAERPKGSFSTLEIQRTEQGDSAMYLCASSFHRDQGPDTQYFGPGTRLTVL.

The chain carries TRBV4-3 and TRBJ1-2, with D perhaps matching TRBD1 (5 bases). The germline gives CDR1 LGHNA, CDR2 YSLEER. The CDR3 runs to 13 residues. Trimming stripped 1 base from V and 3 bases from J, with 6 bases between. For the CDR3, the DNA is TGCGCCAGCAGCCAAGGGGGACACTATGGCTACACCTTC. Translation: CASSQGGHYGYTF.

As regards this clonotype: One end of the junction fails to match germline, which may point to a read error. The chain couples TRBV20-1 to TRBJ2-2; D possibly uses TRBD1 or TRBD2 (5 bases each). The CDR3 covers 16 residues. Germline V lookup: CDR1 DFQATT, CDR2 SNEGSKA (reference sequence). The CDR3 loop is CCARPGPSPDTGELFF. The CDR3 nucleotides read TGCTGTGCTAGACCGGGGCCTTCGCCGGACACCGGGGAGCTGTTTTTT.

The CDR3 nucleotides read TGTGCCAGCAGCTTAGGAGTGGCCCCGGAGACCCAGTACTTC. Amino acid sequence: CASSLGVAPETQYF. This sequence joins TRBV7-9 and TRBJ2-5; D is unclear. Germline V lookup: CDR1 SEHNR, CDR2 FQNEAQ (reference sequence). The CDR3 contains 14 residues. V was cut by 1 base and J by 5 bases, with 11 bases left in between.

This clonotype was counted at least ten times. The chain uses TRBV15 and TRBJ1-5; perhaps TRBD1 as D (6 bases). The CDR3 runs to 14 residues. The V and J ends lost 3 bases and 7 bases respectively, with 13 bases between them. CDR1 and CDR2 (germline): LNHNV, YYDKDF (reference sequence). CDR3 in DNA: TGTGCCACCAGCAGTGACAGGTTCACCCAGCCCCAGCATTTT. It codes for CATSSDRFTQPQHF. The variable domain in full, with the rest retrieved from reference TRBV15 and TRBJ1-5, is DAMVIQNPRYQVTQFGKPVTLSCSQTLNHNVMYWYQQKSSQAPKLLFHYYDKDFNNEADTPDNFQSRRPNTSFCFLDIRSPGLGDTAMYLCATSSDRFTQPQHFGDGTRLSIL.

CDR3 region: CSARDRFGGNNYGYTF. The CDR3 DNA reads as TGCAGTGCTAGAGATCGGTTTGGGGGGAATAACTATGGCTACACCTTC. The chain joins TRBV20-1 to TRBJ1-2; D possibly corresponds to TRBD1 (5 bases). V was clipped by 0 bases and J by 1 base, with 15 bases between them. The CDR3 runs to 16 residues. Germline assignment: CDR1 DFQATT and CDR2 SNEGSKA (reference sequence).

The chain has TRBV25-1 and TRBJ2-7; a weak D match, TRBD2 (6 bases). Germline CDR1 is MGHDK and CDR2 is SYGVNS. This CDR3 is built from 11 residues. Trimming left V 8 bases short and J 4 bases short, with 9 bases between. The CDR3 DNA is TGTGCCAGCGGGGGGTCTTACGAGCAGTACGTC. This sequence encodes CASGGSYEQYV.

This clonotype was detected many times. This rearrangement joins TRBV6-5 to TRBJ1-6, with D perhaps TRBD1 (5 bases). The CDR3 loop spans 15 amino acids. The germline V gene encodes CDR1 MNHEY and CDR2 SVGAGI. V lost 1 base and J lost 7, with 11 bases in between. The CDR3 spells CASSYWGTVNSPLHF. CDR3 DNA sequence: TGTGCCAGCAGTTACTGGGGGACGGTGAATTCACCCCTCCACTTT.

The chain uses TRBV11-2 and TRBJ2-2; D tentatively fits TRBD1 or TRBD2 (5 bases each). The CDR3 covers 16 residues. Trimming pared 5 bases from V and 0 bases from J, leaving 13 bases between. Germline V gene sequence: CDR1 SGHAT, CDR2 FQNNGV. CDR3 DNA: TGTGCCAGCAGCCACCCCGGGACCACGAACACCGGGGAGCTGTTTTTT. This gives the protein CASSHPGTTNTGELFF.

The sample holds a few counts of this clonotype. This chain links TRBV3-1 with TRBJ2-5; 11 bases align to TRBD1. Germline CDR1 is LGHDT and CDR2 is YNNKEL (reference sequence). The J segment lost 1 base and the V segment lost 8 bases, leaving 15 bases of the junction unmatched. The CDR3 runs 18 residues. CDR3 in amino acids: CASCLDRGLLTSQETQYF. The CDR3 DNA sequence: TGTGCCAGCTGTTTGGACAGGGGGCTGCTAACTTCCCAAGAGACCCAGTACTTC.

The chain couples TRBV24-1 to TRBJ2-2; no clear D gene. Germline V gives CDR1 KGHDR, CDR2 SFDVKD. There are 16 residues in the CDR3. The ends were cut back, 4 bases at V and 2 bases at J, with 13 bases in the middle. CDR3 sequence (DNA): TGTGCCACCAGTGAGATAGACGGTCCCAACACCGGGGAGCTGTTTTTT. Translating gives CATSEIDGPNTGELFF.

This clonotype was seen a single time. The J gene is TRBJ1-5, the V gene TRBV21-1. TRBV21-1 is designated a pseudogene. This CDR3 is 17 amino acids long. The CDR3 sequence is CASSKGTRKEGNQPQHF. Written as DNA, the CDR3 is TGTGCCAGCAGCAAAGGGACCCGAAAGGAGGGCAATCAGCCCCAGCATTTT.

V and J are TRBV9 and TRBJ1-4, with no clear D. The germline gives CDR1 SGDLS, CDR2 YYNGEE. V gave up 1 base and J gave up 2 bases, with 9 bases separating them. The CDR3 totals 15 residues. CDR3 DNA sequence: TGTGCCAGCAGCGTATCGCCAGCGACTAATGAAAAACTGTTTTTT. As protein: CASSVSPATNEKLFF.

This clonotype was recorded at least ten times. The chain combines TRBV20-1 with TRBJ2-5, with 8 positions matching TRBD1. Germline-derived CDR1 and CDR2 are DFQATT and SNEGSKA (reference sequence). The CDR3 has 13 residues. Trimming at V came to 6 bases and at J to 3 bases, leaving 6 bases not matched to a gene. DNA for the CDR3: TGCAGTGCGAGACCGACAGGGGAAGAGACCCAGTACTTC. Encoded protein: CSARPTGEETQYF.

This clonotype was seen repeatedly, ten times or more. V gene TRBV12-3 or TRBV12-4 combines with J gene TRBJ2-7; D uncertain. This CDR3 comprises 11 residues. Trimming cost V 8 bases and J 4 bases, with 9 bases left between them. CDR3 sequence (DNA): TGTGCCAGCCAATCCGGGTACGAGCAGTACTTC. Its protein product is CASQSGYEQYF.

Comment on this clonotype: One junction end disagrees with the germline gene, perhaps due to a read error. The chain joins TRBV20-1 to TRBJ1-1; 12 positions match TRBD1. The CDR3 runs 17 residues. Germline CDR1 DFQATT, CDR2 SNEGSKA (reference sequence). CDR3 sequence (DNA): TGCTGTGCTAGAGATCGGGACAGGGGGCGCATGAACACTGAAGCTTTCTTT. Residues: CCARDRDRGRMNTEAFF.

The chain employs TRBV20-1 and TRBJ2-7, with TRBD2 identical over 10 bases. Germline V CDR1 and CDR2: DFQATT, SNEGSKA (reference sequence). CDR3 size: 15 residues. V trimming: 5 bases; J trimming: 6 bases; junction bases outside the gene matches: 13. CDR3 region: CSAGLLAGAPLEQYF. In nucleotides, the CDR3 is TGCAGTGCTGGCCTCCTAGCGGGGGCACCCCTCGAGCAGTACTTC.